Presented here are 2 T cell receptor beta chains from one specimen sequenced in a study of graft-versus-host responses after intestinal transplantation. TCRdb keeps only in-frame clones here, not all; method: immunoSEQ multiplex PCR. The table records about 18,000 clones, over 35% of them present only once. The input for sequencing was alloreactive CD4+ T cells from a mixed lymphocyte reaction culture, taken before intestinal transplant. As for subset: CFSE-low proliferating T cells sorted from approximately 6-day pre-transplant mixed lymphocyte reaction (GvH or HvG direction). The receptors shown here come from a human patient who received an intestinal transplant.

The rearrangement links TRBV6-1 to TRBJ1-4; 8 bases are a match to TRBD1. This CDR3 is built from 14 residues. The V gene's germline CDR1 is MNHNS and CDR2 SASEGT. J gave up 8 bases and V 6 bases, and 8 bases lay outside the gene matches. The CDR3 DNA sequence: TGTGCCAGCAGCTGGGACAGGCGGGTAGAAAAACTGTTTTTT. Its translation is CASSWDRRVEKLFF.

The gene calls are TRBV7-9 and TRBJ1-1, with TRBD1 matching 7 bases. Germline V gives CDR1 SEHNR, CDR2 FQNEAQ (reference sequence). J lost 11 bases, V lost 6 bases, and 9 bases had no gene match. The CDR3 is 12 amino acids. CDR3 in amino acids: CASRTRGSWAFF. CDR3 nucleotides: TGTGCCAGCAGGACCAGGGGGTCGTGGGCTTTCTTT. The entire variable domain, with the rest obtained from reference TRBV7-9 and TRBJ1-1, is as follows: DTGVSQNPRHKITKRGQNVTFRCDPISEHNRLYWYRQTLGQGPEFLTYFQNEAQLEKSRLLSDRFSAERPKGSFSTLEIQRTEQGDSAMYLCASRTRGSWAFFGQGTRLTVV.